The source of this T cell receptor (beta chain) is a study of shared clonotypes between healthy human individuals. Clones were read by immunoSEQ multiplex PCR, and TCRdb kept only the in-frame ones, dropping some. The sample has 2 million to 3 million clones; just over 90% are singletons. This CDR3 is built from 18 residues. CDR1 PRHDT and CDR2 FYEKMQ come from the germline V gene (reference sequence). Trimming cost V 5 bases and J 0 bases; bases outside gene matches: 10. J is TRBJ2-7 and V is TRBV13; 13 nucleotides align to TRBD2. Material for sequencing was naive CD4+ T cells sorted from blood. The subset was: CD45RA+ positively selected. The clonotype originates from a man aged 18 to 29 in good health. The CDR3 DNA follows: TGTGCCAGCAGCCGAACAGGACTAGCGGGGGTTCCCTCCTACGAGCAGTACTTC. Protein: CASSRTGLAGVPSYEQYF.